The sequence of this T cell receptor beta chain was determined in a study of blood T cell repertoires in COVID-19. Sequencing was performed with immunoSEQ multiplex PCR; in TCRdb, only in-frame clones are kept and a portion is missing. The data hold hundreds of thousands of clones, with around 88% observed a single time. Looked up from germline, CDR1 is MDHEN and CDR2 is SYDVKM. Deletions cut 1 base from V and 4 bases from J, with 10 bases between. The CDR3 runs 15 residues. This clone has only one observation. The rearrangement links TRBV28 to TRBJ2-2; D is ambiguous. The TCR comes from a man aged 80 or over with acute or convalescent COVID-19. The sequenced sample consisted of peripheral blood. The CDR3 sequence: CASSLSPRSTGELFF. CDR3 nucleotide sequence: TGTGCCAGCAGTTTATCTCCCAGGTCCACCGGGGAGCTGTTTTTT. Together with reference TRBV28 and TRBJ2-2, the CDR3 gives the full variable domain: DVKVTQSSRYLVKRTGEKVFLECVQDMDHENMFWYRQDPGLGLRLIYFSYDVKMKEKGDIPEGYSVSREKKERFSLILESASTNQTSMYLCASSLSPRSTGELFFGEGSRLTVL.